The 13 T cell receptor beta chains presented below share a single source sample, sequenced in a study of blood T cell repertoires in COVID-19. Profiled with immunoSEQ multiplex PCR; TCRdb holds only in-frame clones, not every one. The sample shows 150,000 to 200,000 clones, roughly 88% of them seen only once. Sequencing was carried out using peripheral blood. The receptors originated from an elderly woman with active or convalescent COVID-19.

The genes are TRBV5-1 and TRBJ1-4, with TRBD1 identical over 8 bases. The CDR3 sequence is 16 residues long. The V and J ends lost 0 bases and 8 bases, in that order; junction bases with no gene match: 9. CDR1 and CDR2 (germline): SGHRS, YFSETQ. The CDR3 DNA reads as TGCGCCAGCAGCTTGGCAGTACAGGGGGTAGGGGAAAAACTGTTTTTT. It translates to CASSLAVQGVGEKLFF.

The chain couples TRBV7-2 to TRBJ2-1, with 16 bases matching TRBD2. CDR1 and CDR2 from the germline V gene are SGHTA and FQGNSA. The V segment lost 8 bases and the J segment 7 bases; nucleotides outside the gene matches: 2. CDR3 length equals 14 residues. The CDR3 DNA is TGTGCCAGCGGGACTAGCGGGGGGGGTAATGAGCAGTTCTTC. This gives the protein CASGTSGGGNEQFF.

The chain combines TRBV6-6 with TRBJ2-1, with a tentative D call TRBD2 (6 bases). Trimming took off 6 bases at V and 5 bases at J, with 11 bases between the two ends. Germline loops: CDR1 MNHNY, CDR2 SVGAGI (reference sequence). This CDR3 comprises 13 residues. In nucleotides, the CDR3 is TGTGCCAGCAGGCCCGGGGGAAACAATGAGCAGTTCTTC. It encodes CASRPGGNNEQFF.

This clone was picked up a small number of times. J is TRBJ2-1 and V is TRBV25-1; TRBD2 is a possible D gene (6 bases). The germline V and J ends were trimmed by 1 base and 4 bases, with 14 bases remaining between them. The germline CDR1 and CDR2 sequences are MGHDK and SYGVNS. The CDR3 is 16 residues long. The CDR3 DNA reads TGTGCCAGCAGTGAATCAGGAGGGATTAGGTACAATGAGCAGTTCTTC. Its translation is CASSESGGIRYNEQFF.

The chain employs TRBV7-2 and TRBJ1-1; D not resolved. V dropped 1 base and J dropped 3 bases, with 12 bases sitting between them. Germline CDR1 reads SGHTA; CDR2 reads FQGNSA. The CDR3 length is 15 residues. The CDR3 DNA is TGTGCCAGCAGCTTAGAAGGTCCGGGTTACACTGAAGCTTTCTTT. Translation gives CASSLEGPGYTEAFF. Looking up the rest from reference TRBV7-2 and TRBJ1-1 gives the full variable domain: GAGVSQSPSNKVTEKGKDVELRCDPISGHTALYWYRQSLGQGLEFLIYFQGNSAPDKSGLPSDRFSAERTGGSVSTLTIQRTQQEDSAVYLCASSLEGPGYTEAFFGQGTRLTVV.

The V and J genes are TRBV3-1 (or the pseudogene TRBV3-2) and TRBJ1-4; 8 bases align to TRBD1. The junction had 8 bases not matched to a gene; V was cut back by 4 bases and J by 7 bases. Germline CDR1 is LGHDT and CDR2 is YNNKEL (reference sequence). The CDR3 loop spans 15 amino acids. CDR3 sequence (DNA): TGTGCCAGCAGCCTCACGGGACAGGCGGGTGAAAAACTGTTTTTT. This codes for CASSLTGQAGEKLFF.

The chain joins TRBV30 to TRBJ2-7, with TRBD1 matching over 9 bases. Per germline, CDR1 GTSNPN and CDR2 SVGIG (reference sequence). The CDR3 is 13 amino acids. The V segment lost 5 bases and the J segment 7 bases; nucleotides outside the gene matches: 9. DNA for the CDR3: TGTGCCTGGGGGGGCCAAGGGACAGGGGAGCAGTACTTC. Amino acids: CAWGGQGTGEQYF.

In its sample, this clone was seen once. The rearrangement links TRBV7-2 to TRBJ2-5; D is unclear. Trimming stripped 5 bases from V and 0 bases from J, with 13 bases between. This CDR3 has 15 residues. CDR1 and CDR2 from the germline V gene are SGHTA and FQGNSA. The CDR3 DNA reads TGTGCCAGCAGCCACTCAAGTTGGTACCAAGAGACCCAGTACTTC. Translating it yields CASSHSSWYQETQYF.

J is TRBJ2-3 and V is TRBV11-3; 9 positions agree with TRBD2. Germline lookup yields CDR1 SGHNT and CDR2 YENEEA. The CDR3 covers 14 residues. After removal of 3 bases from V and 5 bases from J, the junction contained 3 bases not matched to a gene. CDR3 sequence (DNA): TGTGCCAGCAGCTTGGGACTAGCTGTAGATACGCAGTATTTT. Translation: CASSLGLAVDTQYF.

The chain recombines TRBV5-1 with TRBJ2-2, with a possible D match to TRBD1 (6 bases). The CDR3 contains 15 residues. CDR1 SGHRS and CDR2 YFSETQ come from the germline V gene. V was trimmed by 2 bases and J by 2 bases, leaving 10 bases between them. The CDR3 spells CASSLGGRNTGELFF. Here the CDR3 DNA reads TGCGCCAGCAGCTTAGGGGGACGAAACACCGGGGAGCTGTTTTTT.

The V gene is TRBV5-3, the J gene TRBJ2-3, with D perhaps matching TRBD2 (6 bases). TRBV5-3 is recorded as an ORF, its role being uncertain. The CDR3 spans 17 residues. V was shortened by 3 bases and J by 2 bases, with 19 bases between the two germline ends. CDR3 nucleotides: TGTGCCAGAAGCTCCAACTTCGGCGGGGAGATCACAGATACGCAGTATTTT. Amino acid sequence: CARSSNFGGEITDTQYF.

J is TRBJ1-5 and V is TRBV27; D is unclear. CDR3 length equals 13 residues. V lost 5 bases to trimming and J lost 5 bases, with 10 bases between them. CDR1 and CDR2 (germline): MNHEY, SMNVEV (reference sequence). The CDR3 sequence: CASSPDVYQPQHF. CDR3 bases: TGTGCCAGCAGTCCAGATGTGTATCAGCCCCAGCATTTT.

The chain employs TRBV2 and TRBJ2-5, with 10 bases matching TRBD2. Trimming cost V 6 bases and J 5 bases; bases outside gene matches: 9. Germline CDR1 is SNHLY and CDR2 is FYNNEI. The CDR3 length is 15 residues. CDR3 in amino acids: CASRLTSGAQETQYF. The CDR3 DNA is TGTGCCAGCAGACTTACTAGCGGGGCTCAGGAGACCCAGTACTTC.